This entry features one TCR beta chain sequence. The target antigen is unknown. It was cDNA, reverse transcribed from extracted RNA, that served as the sequencing template. This table comes from immunoSEQ multiplex PCR, and its TCRdb copy is limited to in-frame clones, with some not included. This sample has 150,000 to 200,000 clones, with roughly 50% found just once. This sample stems from a study of CD8+ T cells in alopecia areata. General observations from the study: Researchers report lesional scalp, most notably alopecia totalis/universalis, outstripped normal scalp in clonality. TCR sharing was clearer in mice than between patients, perhaps partly owing to patient HLA diversity.

The source is a human donor in good health. The sequenced sample was CD4+ T cells sorted from blood.

The CDR3 region is CASGAGTGLRETQYF. Here the CDR3 DNA reads TGTGCTAGTGGCGCCGGGACAGGGCTTCGGGAGACCCAGTACTTC. The chain uses TRBV12-5 and TRBJ2-5; 9 bases fit TRBD1. Germline values: CDR1 LGHNT, CDR2 FRNRAP. The CDR3 sequence is 15 residues long. V was pared by 6 bases and J by 5 bases, with 10 bases of the junction left unmatched.